This T cell receptor beta chain stems from a study of OX40 agonist ivuxolimab in advanced cancers. Background for the entire study: The costimulatory receptor OX40 (CD134) was targeted by ivuxolimab, a fully human IgG2 agonistic monoclonal antibody. Patients were allowed to have had prior anti-PD-1, anti-PD-L1 or anti-CTLA-4 therapy, and approximately 40% of the dose-escalation patients had been treated with checkpoint inhibitors. Partial responses occurred in three dose-escalation patients, of whom one had hepatocellular carcinoma and two had cutaneous melanoma. In the dose-escalation cohort, approximately 80% of patients were male, and the mean age was 60 years with a range of roughly 20 to 85. Peripheral TCRbeta sequencing aimed to test whether ivuxolimab altered TCR sequence diversity and caused clonal T-cell expansion. Among the roughly 50 dose-escalation patients, some 20 had hepatocellular carcinoma, about 15 melanoma, 9 renal cell carcinoma and 9 head and neck cancer. The monotherapy dose-escalation portion (N of about 50 patients) of the phase I ivuxolimab trial is reported in the paper. Intravenous ivuxolimab was administered to patients every 2 weeks at six dose levels: 0.01, 0.1, 0.3, 1.5, 3 and 10 mg/kg. Broad study findings and their caveats: In the 0.1-3.0 mg/kg groups, partial responders had among the lowest normalized peripheral clonal expansion, particularly in CD8+ T cells. At doses of 0.1 to 3.0 mg/kg, clonal expansion of both CD4+ and CD8+ blood T cells was observed from baseline to week 6. The antigen specificity of the peripheral T cells that underwent clonal expansion was not determined. Low levels of normalized T-cell clonal expansion were also seen in some patients who did not respond. After ivuxolimab, more expanded clones were found on average in CD8+ T cells than in CD4+ T cells.

The trial excluded patients who had a history of autoimmune disease or were on systemic immunosuppression. In every dose cohort, peripheral blood was drawn for TCR sequencing at baseline, cycle 4 day 1, and cycle 7 day 1. Samples were obtained from an open-label, multicenter, first-in-human phase I dose-escalation trial of ivuxolimab. The trial enrolled adults with locally advanced or metastatic head and neck squamous cell, hepatocellular, melanoma or renal cell carcinoma. Before TCR sequencing, CD4+ T cells and CD8+ T cells were sorted from peripheral blood as separate populations. CDR1 and CDR2, looked up from the germline V gene (reference sequence), are SEHNR and FQNEAQ. Deletion took 6 bases off V and 2 bases off J, with a span of 19 bases between the germline ends. The CDR3 holds 16 amino acids from the cysteine to the phenylalanine. Only the CDR3 region is kept as DNA, spanning 48 bases read in frame from base 1.

For this clone: What this receptor recognizes is not known. Base quality data are lacking; no much larger clone is found one base away.

For sequencing of the TCRbeta CDR3 region, genomic DNA was extracted from the sorted cells. TCRbeta CDR3 regions were sequenced using the immunoSEQ Assay. TCRdb holds this immuneACCESS table with in-frame rearrangements only. Some clones are missing; in checked studies, unresolved V genes explain under half, and the rest has no known cause. For this sample there are 62,000 or so clones; roughly nine tenths appear just once. In total, the top ten clones hold about 4.8% of the sample. The source material was CD4+ or CD8+ T cells sorted from blood, sampled in a trial of the OX40 agonist ivuxolimab. The receptor was derived from an adult with an advanced solid tumor such as melanoma, head and neck, liver or kidney cancer. Recombination connected TRBV7-9 to TRBJ2-5; no confident D gene assignment can be made. This receptor carries the CDR3 CASSRYTHSQQETQYF. The DNA is as follows: TGTGCCAGCAGTCGCTACACCCACTCCCAGCAAGAGACCCAGTACTTC.